The sequence of this T cell receptor (beta chain) was determined in a study of T cell responses to AZD1222 COVID-19 vaccine. Using immunoSEQ multiplex PCR, the repertoire was profiled, and TCRdb retains in-frame clones only, with some absent. The sample holds roughly 100,000 clones, about 80% seen once. V lost 8 bases, J lost 7 bases, and 8 bases stayed unmatched. The germline CDR1 and CDR2 sequences are MNHEY and SVGAGI. This CDR3 comprises 14 residues. Note on this clone: Its specificity is unknown.

Study results and limitations: Recipients of AZD1222 seropositive at baseline numbered only six or seven. Spike was spanned by vaccine-associated CD4 TCRs, which were dominant at 160-218 and 743-854. Nearly half of spike-specific TCRs reportedly target variant regions that are unmutated in the B.1.351 and B.1.1.7 variants.

The sequence was obtained from an adult in good health. The chain links TRBV6-5 to TRBJ2-2; 9 bases fit TRBD2. Sequences were derived from peripheral blood, sampled on day 0 of AZD1222 vaccination. This chain's CDR3 is CASRPELAGGELFF. The CDR3 coding sequence is TGTGCCAGCCGCCCGGAACTAGCGGGCGGGGAGCTGTTTTTT.